The source of this TCR beta chain is a study of Ad26.COV2.S vaccination and SARS-CoV-2 variants. Across the whole study: Ad26.COV2.S given intramuscularly, once or twice 56 days apart.

Repertoires were generated with immunoSEQ multiplex PCR, while TCRdb's copy carries only in-frame clones and drops some. The repertoire holds 300,000 to 400,000 clones, with about 88% as singletons. Treatment meaning: about 20 received Ad26.COV2.S at low or high dose, single or two shots; several received placebo; per-sample allocation not given. Sampling was performed 63 days after the first vaccine or placebo injection. In Boston, an adult donor aged 18-55 years took part. The germline V gene encodes CDR1 LNHDA and CDR2 SQIVND (reference sequence). Trimming left V 5 bases short and J 5 bases short, with 15 bases between. The CDR3 has 14 amino acids. General study points: Spike-specific TCR breadth ran higher among vaccine recipients than placebo recipients.

Worth noting for this clone: Its antigen remains unidentified.

This receptor was taken from a person aged 18-60 years who received the Ad26.COV2.S COVID-19 vaccine or a placebo. This chain joins TRBV19 and TRBJ1-1; D perhaps matches TRBD1 (6 bases). The input for sequencing was peripheral blood, taken in a trial of Ad26.COV2.S vaccine versus placebo. As DNA, the CDR3 is TGTGCCAGTAGTTTCAGGGAAGGGGGAACTGAAGCTTTCTTT. Amino acid sequence: CASSFREGGTEAFF.